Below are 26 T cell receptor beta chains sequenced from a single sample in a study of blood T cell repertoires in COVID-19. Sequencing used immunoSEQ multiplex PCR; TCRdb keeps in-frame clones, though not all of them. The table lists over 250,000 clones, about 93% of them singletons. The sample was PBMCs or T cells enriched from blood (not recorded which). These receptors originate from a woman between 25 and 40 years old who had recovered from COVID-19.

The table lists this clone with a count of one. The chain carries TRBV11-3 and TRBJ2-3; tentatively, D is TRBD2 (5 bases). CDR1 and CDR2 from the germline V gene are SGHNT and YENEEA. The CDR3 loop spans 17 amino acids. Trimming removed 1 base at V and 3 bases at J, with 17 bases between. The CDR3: CASSLGLATSGTDTQYF. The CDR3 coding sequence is TGTGCCAGCAGCTTAGGGCTTGCGACGTCGGGGACAGATACGCAGTATTTT. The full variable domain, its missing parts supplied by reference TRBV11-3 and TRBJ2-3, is EAGVVQSPRYKIIEKKQPVAFWCNPISGHNTLYWYLQNLGQGPELLIRYENEEAVDDSQLPKDRFSAERLKGVDSTLKIQPAELGDSAVYLCASSLGLATSGTDTQYFGPGTRLTVL.

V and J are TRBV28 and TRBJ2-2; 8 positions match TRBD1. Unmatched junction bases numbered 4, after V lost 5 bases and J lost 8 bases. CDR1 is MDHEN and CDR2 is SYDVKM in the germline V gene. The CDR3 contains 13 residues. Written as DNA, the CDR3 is TGTGCCAGCAGTCCCAGGGGGCCTGGGGAGCTGTTTTTT. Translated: CASSPRGPGELFF.

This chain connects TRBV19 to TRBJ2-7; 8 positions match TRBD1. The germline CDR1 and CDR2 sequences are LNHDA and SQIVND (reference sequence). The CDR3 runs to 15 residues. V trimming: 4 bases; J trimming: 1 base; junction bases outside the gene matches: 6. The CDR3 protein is CASSTAGTGSYEQYF. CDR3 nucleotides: TGTGCCAGTAGTACCGCAGGGACAGGATCCTACGAGCAGTACTTC.

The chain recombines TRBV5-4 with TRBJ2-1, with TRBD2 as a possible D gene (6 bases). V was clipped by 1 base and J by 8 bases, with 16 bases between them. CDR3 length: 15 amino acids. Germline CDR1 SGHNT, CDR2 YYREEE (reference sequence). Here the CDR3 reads CASSLQGPGDYEQFF. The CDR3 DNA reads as TGTGCCAGCAGCTTGCAGGGCCCGGGAGACTATGAGCAGTTCTTC. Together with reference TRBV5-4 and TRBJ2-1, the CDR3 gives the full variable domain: ETGVTQSPTHLIKTRGQQVTLRCSSQSGHNTVSWYQQALGQGPQFIFQYYREEENGRGNFPPRFSGLQFPNYSSELNVNALELDDSALYLCASSLQGPGDYEQFFGPGTRLTVL.

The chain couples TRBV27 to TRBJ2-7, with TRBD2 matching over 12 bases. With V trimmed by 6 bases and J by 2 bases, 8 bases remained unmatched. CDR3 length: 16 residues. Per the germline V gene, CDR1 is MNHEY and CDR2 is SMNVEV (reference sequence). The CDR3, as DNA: TGTGCCAGCAGGCAAATGACTAGCGGGAGCACCTACGAGCAGTACTTC. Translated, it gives CASRQMTSGSTYEQYF.

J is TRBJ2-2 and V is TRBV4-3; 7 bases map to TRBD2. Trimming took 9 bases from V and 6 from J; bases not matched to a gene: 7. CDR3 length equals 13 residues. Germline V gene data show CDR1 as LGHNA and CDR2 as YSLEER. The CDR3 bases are TGCGCCAGTGGGGAGGGCTTCCCCGGGGAGCTGTTTTTT. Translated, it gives CASGEGFPGELFF.

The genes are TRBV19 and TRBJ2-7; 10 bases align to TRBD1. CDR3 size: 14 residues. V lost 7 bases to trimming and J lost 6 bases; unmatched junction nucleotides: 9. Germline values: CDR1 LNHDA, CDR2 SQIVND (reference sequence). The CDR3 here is CASKGRDRGSEQYF. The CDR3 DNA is TGTGCCAGTAAGGGCCGGGACAGGGGTAGCGAGCAGTACTTC.

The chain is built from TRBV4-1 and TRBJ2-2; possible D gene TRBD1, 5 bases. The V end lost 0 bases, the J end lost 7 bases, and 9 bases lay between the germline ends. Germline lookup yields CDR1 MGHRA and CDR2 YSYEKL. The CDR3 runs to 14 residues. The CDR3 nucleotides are TGCGCCAGCAGCCAAGATCAGGGAATCGGGGAGCTGTTTTTT. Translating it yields CASSQDQGIGELFF.

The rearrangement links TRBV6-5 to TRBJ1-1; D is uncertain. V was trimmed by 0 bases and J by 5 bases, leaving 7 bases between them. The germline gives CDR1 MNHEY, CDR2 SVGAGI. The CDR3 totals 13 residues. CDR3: CASSYSGRTEAFF. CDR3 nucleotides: TGTGCCAGCAGTTACTCAGGGAGGACTGAAGCTTTCTTT.

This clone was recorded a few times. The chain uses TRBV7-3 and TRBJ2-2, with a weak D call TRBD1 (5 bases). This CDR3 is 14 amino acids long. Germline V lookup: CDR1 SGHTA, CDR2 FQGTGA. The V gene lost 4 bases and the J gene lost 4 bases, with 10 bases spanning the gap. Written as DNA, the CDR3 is TGTGCCAGCAGCTCGTATCAGGGCACCGGGGAGCTGTTTTTT. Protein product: CASSSYQGTGELFF.

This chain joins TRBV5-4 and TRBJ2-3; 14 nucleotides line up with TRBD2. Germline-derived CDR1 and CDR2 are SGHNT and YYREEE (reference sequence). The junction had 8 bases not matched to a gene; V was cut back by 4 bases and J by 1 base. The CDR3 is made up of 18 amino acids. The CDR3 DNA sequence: TGTGCCAGCAGCCCCTGGACTAGCGGGAGGCGGGGCACAGATACGCAGTATTTT. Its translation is CASSPWTSGRRGTDTQYF.

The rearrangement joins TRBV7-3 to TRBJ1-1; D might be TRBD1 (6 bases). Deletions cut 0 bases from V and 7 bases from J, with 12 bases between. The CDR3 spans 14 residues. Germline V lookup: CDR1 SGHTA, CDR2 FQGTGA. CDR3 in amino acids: CASSLTGRGDEAFF. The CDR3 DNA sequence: TGTGCCAGCAGCTTAACTGGCAGGGGCGATGAAGCTTTCTTT.

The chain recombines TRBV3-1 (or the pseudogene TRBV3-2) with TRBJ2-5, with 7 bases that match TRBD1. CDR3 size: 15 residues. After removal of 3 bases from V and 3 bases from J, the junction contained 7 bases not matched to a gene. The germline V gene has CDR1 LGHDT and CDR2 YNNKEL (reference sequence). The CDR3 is CASSHLMTGKETQYF. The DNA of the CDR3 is TGTGCCAGCAGCCACCTAATGACAGGGAAAGAGACCCAGTACTTC.

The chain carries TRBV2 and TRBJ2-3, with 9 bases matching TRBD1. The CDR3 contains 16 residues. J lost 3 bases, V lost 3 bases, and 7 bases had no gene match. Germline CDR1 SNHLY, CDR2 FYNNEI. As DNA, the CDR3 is TGTGCCAGCAGTGAGAGGGACAGGGTGGGGACAGATACGCAGTATTTT. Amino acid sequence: CASSERDRVGTDTQYF.

DNA of the CDR3: TGTGCCAGCAGCCTTTGGGGGGACAGGGGGCGAAACGAGCAGTACTTC. Its translation: CASSLWGDRGRNEQYF. The rearrangement links TRBV9 to TRBJ2-7, with 12 bases fitting TRBD1. CDR3 length equals 16 residues. Trimming removed 4 bases from V and 5 bases from J; junction bases left unmatched: 10. Germline values: CDR1 SGDLS, CDR2 YYNGEE.

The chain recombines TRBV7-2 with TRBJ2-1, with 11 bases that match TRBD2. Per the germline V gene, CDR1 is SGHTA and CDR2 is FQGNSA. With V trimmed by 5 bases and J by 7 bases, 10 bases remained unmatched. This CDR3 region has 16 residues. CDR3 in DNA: TGTGCCAGCAGCGAAACTAGCGGGAGCGGAGCAAATGAGCAGTTCTTC. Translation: CASSETSGSGANEQFF.

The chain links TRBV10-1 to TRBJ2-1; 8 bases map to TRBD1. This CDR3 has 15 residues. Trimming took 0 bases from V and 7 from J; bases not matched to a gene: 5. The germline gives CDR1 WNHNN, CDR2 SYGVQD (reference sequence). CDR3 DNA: TGCGCCAGCAGTGAGTCCGGACAGGGTGCAAATGAGCAGTTCTTC. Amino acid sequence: CASSESGQGANEQFF.

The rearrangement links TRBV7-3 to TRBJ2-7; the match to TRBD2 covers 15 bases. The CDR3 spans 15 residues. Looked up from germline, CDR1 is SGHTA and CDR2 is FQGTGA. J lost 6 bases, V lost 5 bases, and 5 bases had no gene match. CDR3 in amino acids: CASSPGLAGGGEQYF. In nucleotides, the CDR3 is TGTGCCAGCAGCCCAGGACTAGCGGGAGGGGGCGAGCAGTACTTC.

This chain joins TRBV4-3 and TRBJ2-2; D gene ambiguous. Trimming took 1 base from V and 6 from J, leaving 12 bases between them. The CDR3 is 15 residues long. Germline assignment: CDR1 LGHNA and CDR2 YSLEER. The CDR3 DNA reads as TGCGCCAGCAGCCAAGGAAGCGAAGGCCCCGGGGAGCTGTTTTTT. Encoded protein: CASSQGSEGPGELFF.

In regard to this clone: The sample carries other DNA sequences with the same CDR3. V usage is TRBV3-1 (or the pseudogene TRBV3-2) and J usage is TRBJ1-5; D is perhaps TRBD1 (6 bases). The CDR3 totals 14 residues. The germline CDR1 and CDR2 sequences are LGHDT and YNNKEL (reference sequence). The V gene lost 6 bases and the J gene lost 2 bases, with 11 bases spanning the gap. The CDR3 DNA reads TGTGCCAGCAGTCAAAGACAGGGCAATCAGCCCCAGCATTTT. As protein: CASSQRQGNQPQHF.

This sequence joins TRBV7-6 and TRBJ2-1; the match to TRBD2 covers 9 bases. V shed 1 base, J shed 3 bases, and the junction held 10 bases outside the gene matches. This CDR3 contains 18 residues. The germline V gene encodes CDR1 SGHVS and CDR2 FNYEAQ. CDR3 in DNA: TGTGCCAGCAGCTTAGAAGCTAGCGGGGCAGGTTTCTACAATGAGCAGTTCTTC. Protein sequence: CASSLEASGAGFYNEQFF.

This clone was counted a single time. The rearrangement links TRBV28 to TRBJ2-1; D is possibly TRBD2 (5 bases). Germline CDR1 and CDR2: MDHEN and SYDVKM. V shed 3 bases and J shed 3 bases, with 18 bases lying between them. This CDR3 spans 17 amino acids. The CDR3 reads CASSFPSGGRIYNEQFF. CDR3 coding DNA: TGTGCCAGCAGTTTCCCCTCTGGCGGGCGAATCTACAATGAGCAGTTCTTC.

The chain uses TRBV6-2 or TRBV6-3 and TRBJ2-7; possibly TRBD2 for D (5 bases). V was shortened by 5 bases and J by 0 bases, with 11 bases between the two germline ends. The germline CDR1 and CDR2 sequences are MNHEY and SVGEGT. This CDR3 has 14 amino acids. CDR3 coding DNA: TGTGCCAGCAGTACCGTGGAGGTCTCCTACGAGCAGTACTTC. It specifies CASSTVEVSYEQYF.

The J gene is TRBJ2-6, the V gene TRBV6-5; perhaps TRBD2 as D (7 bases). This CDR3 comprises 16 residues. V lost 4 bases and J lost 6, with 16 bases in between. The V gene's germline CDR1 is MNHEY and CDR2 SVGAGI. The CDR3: CASSSAKGGVANVLTF. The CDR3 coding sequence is TGTGCCAGCAGTTCCGCAAAGGGGGGGGTGGCCAACGTCCTGACTTTC.

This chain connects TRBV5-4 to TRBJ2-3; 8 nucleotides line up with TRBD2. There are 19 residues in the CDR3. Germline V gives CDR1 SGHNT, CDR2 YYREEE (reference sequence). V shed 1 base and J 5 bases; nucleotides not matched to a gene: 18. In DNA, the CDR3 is TGTGCCAGCAGCTTGTGGGTTCGGGAGGGCCTCGTGGGTGAAGATACGCAGTATTTT. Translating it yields CASSLWVREGLVGEDTQYF.

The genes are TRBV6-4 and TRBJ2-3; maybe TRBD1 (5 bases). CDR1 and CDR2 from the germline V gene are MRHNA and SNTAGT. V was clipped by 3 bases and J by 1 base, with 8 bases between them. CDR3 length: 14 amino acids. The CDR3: CASSEDSRTDTQYF. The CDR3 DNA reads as TGTGCCAGCAGTGAAGACAGCCGCACAGATACGCAGTATTTT.